These 25 T cell receptor beta chains share one sample of origin, sequenced in a study of breast tumors, draining lymph nodes, adjacent tissues. Breast cancer patients provided tissue from their axillary draining lymph nodes. TCRdb analysed the multiplex PCR reads with MiXCR anew, one entry per CDR3 protein. The profile covers approximately 90,000 distinct CDR3 sequences, with approximately 30% appearing a single time and roughly 8.1% taken by the ten largest. The source material was axillary lymph node tissue. These receptors all stem from a female donor with breast cancer. Some clones in this sample may be carry-over from other donors' samples.

This clonotype was seen many times. The genes are TRBV5-6 and TRBJ2-1, with 7 bases lining up with TRBD1. Trimming took 3 bases from V and 0 from J; bases not matched to a gene: 9. Germline V gives CDR1 SGHDT, CDR2 YYEEEE. The CDR3 is 17 residues long. The CDR3 sequence is CASSWKTGVSSYNEQFF. The CDR3 DNA is TGTGCCAGCAGCTGGAAAACAGGGGTTAGCTCCTACAATGAGCAGTTCTTC.

This clonotype was observed at least ten times. The chain has TRBV9 and TRBJ1-6; TRBD1 might be the D (5 bases). Trimming stripped 0 bases from V and 10 bases from J, with 14 bases between. The CDR3 contains 15 residues. Germline V gene data show CDR1 as SGDLS and CDR2 as YYNGEE. The CDR3 nucleotides read TGTGCCAGCAGCGTAGGTGGGGAAAGGGGATCACCCCTCCACTTT. This sequence encodes CASSVGGERGSPLHF.

The V gene is TRBV6-1, the J gene TRBJ1-2; D remains unclear. V shed 7 bases and J shed 2 bases, with 11 bases lying between them. CDR1 is MNHNS, CDR2 SASEGT, per germline. CDR3 length: 13 residues. CDR3 region: CASTEAGNYGYTF. In DNA, the CDR3 is TGTGCCAGCACCGAGGCAGGAAACTATGGCTACACCTTC.

Concerning this clonotype itself: A much larger clone differs by one base, so this may be a read error. This chain joins TRBV20-1 and TRBJ2-7, with 10 bases lining up with TRBD2. Germline CDR1 DFQATT, CDR2 SNEGSKA (reference sequence). This CDR3 is built from 14 residues. Germline trimming cut 5 bases from V and 6 bases from J; bases unmatched to any gene: 10. The CDR3 DNA follows: TGCAGTGCTTTCCTTCTAGCGGGAGCCACCGAGCAGTACTTC. It encodes CSAFLLAGATEQYF.

The chain joins TRBV9 to TRBJ2-2; tentative D call: TRBD2 (6 bases). Germline V gene data show CDR1 as SGDLS and CDR2 as YYNGEE. CDR3 size: 17 residues. The V end lost 2 bases, the J end lost 2 bases, and 16 bases lay between the germline ends. The DNA of the CDR3 is TGTGCCAGCAGCGTTAGTATGGCGGGGACTAACACCGGGGAGCTGTTTTTT. It codes for CASSVSMAGTNTGELFF.

There are many counts of this clonotype. The gene calls are TRBV27 and TRBJ2-2, with 10 nucleotides matching TRBD2. Trimming cost V 3 bases and J 3 bases; bases outside gene matches: 13. This CDR3 has 19 amino acids. Germline assignment: CDR1 MNHEY and CDR2 SMNVEV (reference sequence). The DNA for the CDR3 is TGTGCCAGCAGTTTCGTCGCTAGCGGGAGAAGGGCGGACACCGGGGAGCTGTTTTTT. This gives the protein CASSFVASGRRADTGELFF.

This clonotype appeared many times. V gene TRBV7-2 combines with J gene TRBJ1-5, with no clear D. The CDR3 spans 15 residues. Looked up from germline, CDR1 is SGHTA and CDR2 is FQGNSA. The V and J ends lost 1 base and 5 bases respectively, with 12 bases between them. For the CDR3, the DNA is TGTGCCAGCAGCTTAGGGCAGGAGATTCATCAGCCCCAGCATTTT. This gives the protein CASSLGQEIHQPQHF.

V gene TRBV5-6 combines with J gene TRBJ2-2; D is uncertain. This CDR3 has 15 residues. In germline, CDR1 is SGHDT, CDR2 YYEEEE. V lost 3 bases and J lost 1, with 10 bases in between. CDR3 amino acids: CASSSRAGNTGELFF. The CDR3 DNA follows: TGTGCCAGCAGCTCCCGGGCAGGGAACACCGGGGAGCTGTTTTTT.

The chain is built from TRBV2 and TRBJ1-5, with 7 bases aligning to TRBD1. Germline CDR1 is SNHLY and CDR2 is FYNNEI. The junction had 1 base not matched to a gene; V was cut back by 9 bases and J by 2 bases. The CDR3 consists of 12 residues. CDR3 sequence reads: CASDRGNQPQHF. The CDR3 DNA is TGTGCCAGTGACAGGGGCAATCAGCCCCAGCATTTT. Drawing the rest from reference TRBV2 and TRBJ1-5, the complete variable domain is EPEVTQTPSHQVTQMGQEVILRCVPISNHLYFYWYRQILGQKVEFLVSFYNNEISEKSEIFDDQFSVERPDGSNFTLKIRSTKLEDSAMYFCASDRGNQPQHFGDGTRLSIL.

Many counts were recorded for this clonotype. The V call is TRBV18, the J call TRBJ1-2; no clear D. From germline, CDR1 is KGHSH and CDR2 LQKENI. The CDR3 loop spans 14 amino acids. The ends were cut back, 0 bases at V and 1 base at J, with 6 bases in the middle. The CDR3, as DNA: TGTGCCAGCTCACCACCTTCCCTTAACTATGGCTACACCTTC. Protein: CASSPPSLNYGYTF.

This clonotype was seen many times. The chain links TRBV9 to TRBJ2-7, with D possibly TRBD2 on 7 matching bases. Deletions cut 4 bases from V and 5 bases from J, with 25 bases between. Germline CDR1 SGDLS, CDR2 YYNGEE. This CDR3 region has 17 residues. The CDR3, as DNA: TGTGCCAGCAGCCCCCGCGCGGGGGCTAGCGGATCGCACGAGCAGTACTTC. This gives the protein CASSPRAGASGSHEQYF.

The chain recombines TRBV7-2 with TRBJ1-5; 9 bases agree with TRBD1. The J segment lost 5 bases and the V segment lost 5 bases, leaving 4 bases of the junction unmatched. The CDR3 spans 14 residues. Germline V gives CDR1 SGHTA, CDR2 FQGNSA. Here the CDR3 DNA reads TGTGCCAGCAGCAAGGACAGGGGTTATCAGCCCCAGCATTTT. Protein product: CASSKDRGYQPQHF. Using reference TRBV7-2 and TRBJ1-5 for the parts outside the CDR3, the full variable domain is GAGVSQSPSNKVTEKGKDVELRCDPISGHTALYWYRQSLGQGLEFLIYFQGNSAPDKSGLPSDRFSAERTGGSVSTLTIQRTQQEDSAVYLCASSKDRGYQPQHFGDGTRLSIL.

Regarding this clonotype: A much bigger clone sits one base away, suggesting this may be a read error. The CDR3 is CASSPIFIGVDEQFF. The CDR3 DNA reads TGTGCCAGCAGTCCAATCTTTATCGGTGTAGATGAGCAGTTCTTC. This chain uses TRBV6-5 with TRBJ2-1; D is ambiguous. CDR3 length equals 15 residues. V lost 5 bases to trimming and J lost 8 bases, with 19 bases between them. The germline V gene has CDR1 MNHEY and CDR2 SVGAGI.

This clonotype was recorded at least ten times. The rearrangement uses TRBV25-1 and TRBJ2-1; 12 bases are a match to TRBD2. This CDR3 has 14 amino acids. Trimming at V came to 5 bases and at J to 6 bases, leaving 2 bases not matched to a gene. Germline-derived CDR1 and CDR2 are MGHDK and SYGVNS. CDR3 bases: TGTGCCAGCAGTCTAGCGGGAGGGTCCAATGAGCAGTTCTTC. Its translation: CASSLAGGSNEQFF.

This clonotype was detected ten times or more. This chain joins TRBV5-1 and TRBJ2-1; tentative D call: TRBD2 (6 bases). The CDR3 runs 17 residues. V lost 5 bases, J lost 2 bases, and 20 bases lay in between. In germline, CDR1 is SGHRS, CDR2 YFSETQ. The CDR3 region is CASRGEVGQSAYNEQFF. The CDR3 DNA follows: TGCGCCAGCAGAGGGGAGGTTGGGCAATCGGCCTACAATGAGCAGTTCTTC.

Regarding this clonotype: This CDR3 is missing its conserved last phenylalanine or tryptophan, likely due to a read error. The gene calls are TRBV5-1 and TRBJ1-2, with D unresolved. In germline, CDR1 is SGHRS, CDR2 YFSETQ. V lost 4 bases and J lost 4, with 8 bases in between. This CDR3 has 12 amino acids. The CDR3 DNA reads as TGCGCCAGCAGCGATGACTCCTATGGCTACACCCCC. This encodes CASSDDSYGYTP.

The chain combines TRBV25-1 with TRBJ1-1; D perhaps matches TRBD1 (6 bases). CDR1 is MGHDK, CDR2 SYGVNS, per germline. V lost 9 bases to trimming and J lost 0 bases, with 14 bases between them. The CDR3 is 14 amino acids. The chain's CDR3 is CASRGDKLNTEAFF. CDR3 in DNA: TGTGCCAGTAGAGGGGACAAATTGAACACTGAAGCTTTCTTT.

This clonotype was observed a handful of times. The chain combines TRBV24-1 with TRBJ1-1; a weak D match, TRBD1 (6 bases). The CDR3 totals 13 residues. V was cut by 7 bases and J by 8 bases, with 16 bases left in between. Germline values: CDR1 KGHDR, CDR2 SFDVKD. The CDR3 region is CATRGGQGGEAFF. CDR3 DNA sequence: TGTGCCACCAGGGGGGGGCAAGGGGGAGAAGCTTTCTTT.

This clonotype was recorded many times. The chain uses TRBV12-3 or TRBV12-4 and TRBJ2-7; the D is unclear. V lost 6 bases, J lost 1 base, and 7 bases lay in between. CDR3 size: 12 residues. This CDR3 is CASSPRSYEQYF. The DNA of the CDR3 is TGTGCCAGCAGCCCTCGATCCTACGAGCAGTACTTC.

This clonotype occurred many times. This chain connects TRBV19 to TRBJ2-3; D call uncertain. This CDR3 region has 13 residues. CDR1 and CDR2 from the germline V gene are LNHDA and SQIVND (reference sequence). V lost 2 bases, J lost 4 bases, and 7 bases lay in between. The DNA for the CDR3 is TGTGCCAGTAGTATATATGGGGCAGATACGCAGTATTTT. It specifies CASSIYGADTQYF.

To note about this clonotype: One end of the junction does not line up with germline, which may come from a read error. The genes are TRBV20-1 and TRBJ2-2; tentatively, D is TRBD2 (6 bases). The germline gives CDR1 DFQATT, CDR2 SNEGSKA (reference sequence). This CDR3 is built from 13 residues. CDR3 residues: CSADRGNTGELFF. CDR3 DNA sequence: TGCAGTGCTGATCGGGGGAACACCGGGGAGCTGTTTTTC.

The table lists this clonotype with many counts. The V and J genes are TRBV9 and TRBJ1-4; D not certain. The ends were cut back, 2 bases at V and 3 bases at J, with 11 bases in the middle. This CDR3 comprises 15 residues. The germline CDR1 and CDR2 sequences are SGDLS and YYNGEE. The CDR3 coding sequence is TGTGCCAGCAGCGTTCAGGCGGGAGCTAATGAAAAACTGTTTTTT. It is translated as CASSVQAGANEKLFF. Full variable domain (outside the CDR3, taken from reference TRBV9 and TRBJ1-4): DSGVTQTPKHLITATGQRVTLRCSPRSGDLSVYWYQQSLDQGLQFLIQYYNGEERAKGNILERFSAQQFPDLHSELNLSSLELGDSALYFCASSVQAGANEKLFFGSGTQLSVL.

This clonotype was seen ten or more times. This may be a read error, as it is one base from a much larger clone. The genes are TRBV5-1 and TRBJ2-7; 10 positions match TRBD2. Germline values: CDR1 SGHRS, CDR2 YFSETQ. This CDR3 comprises 13 residues. CDR3 sequence: CAGSLTSGNEQYF. Written as DNA, the CDR3 is TGCGCCGGCAGCTTAACTAGCGGGAACGAGCAGTACTTC.

This clonotype was detected a few times. With a much larger clone just one base away, this may be a read error. The chain employs TRBV18 and TRBJ2-7; D remains unclear. Germline CDR1 is KGHSH and CDR2 is LQKENI. The CDR3 length is 12 residues. The CDR3 protein is CASSPNLDERYF. DNA for the CDR3: TGTGCCAGCTCACCCAATCTGGACGAGCGGTACTTC.

A word on this clonotype: An end of the junction does not agree with germline; a read error may underlie this. V is TRBV6-1 and J is TRBJ1-2, with 10 positions matching TRBD1. The CDR3 runs to 12 residues. Germline CDR1 is MNHNS and CDR2 is SASEGT. The CDR3 is CASSIQTGGPNF. CDR3 coding DNA: TGTGCCAGCAGTATTCAGACAGGGGGCCCAAACTTC.